These 9 T cell receptor beta chains were sequenced from one sample in a study of blood T cell repertoires in COVID-19. Libraries were prepared by immunoSEQ multiplex PCR; TCRdb keeps only in-frame clonotypes and omits some of them. The table records some 200,000 clones, 60% to 85% of them present only once. The sample consisted of peripheral blood. The receptors here all came from a woman in her 70s with acute or convalescent COVID-19.

This chain connects TRBV28 to TRBJ1-5; 9 bases agree with TRBD1. V was pared by 6 bases and J by 7 bases, with 7 bases of the junction left unmatched. This CDR3 is 14 amino acids long. The germline V gene encodes CDR1 MDHEN and CDR2 SYDVKM. The CDR3 nucleotides read TGTGCCAGCAGCCTCGGGACAGGGAGGCAGCCCCAGCATTTT. Residues: CASSLGTGRQPQHF.

On this clone itself: At the DNA level, this CDR3 is encoded by other sequences in the same sample as well. This sequence joins TRBV30 and TRBJ1-5, with a weak D call TRBD1 (5 bases). Trimming removed 0 bases from V and 5 bases from J, with 8 bases in between. The CDR3 is 13 amino acids. Germline V gene data show CDR1 as GTSNPN and CDR2 as SVGIG (reference sequence). As DNA, the CDR3 is TGTGCCTGGAGTGTGCAAGGGGATCAGCCCCAGCATTTT. This sequence encodes CAWSVQGDQPQHF.

This rearrangement joins TRBV3-1 (or the pseudogene TRBV3-2) to TRBJ2-5; a weak D match, TRBD2 (6 bases). The germline V gene has CDR1 LGHDT and CDR2 YNNKEL (reference sequence). V lost 2 bases to trimming and J lost 2 bases, with 12 bases between them. The CDR3 sequence is 15 residues long. The CDR3 nucleotides are TGTGCCAGCAGCCAAAGCTTGGCGGGGCAAGAGACCCAGTACTTC. Its protein is CASSQSLAGQETQYF.

This clone was recorded once. The chain uses TRBV27 and TRBJ2-7, with D unclear. V gave up 2 bases and J gave up 3 bases, with 8 bases separating them. Germline loops: CDR1 MNHEY, CDR2 SMNVEV (reference sequence). The CDR3 totals 13 residues. CDR3 sequence reads: CASSLNRYYEQYF. In nucleotides, the CDR3 is TGTGCCAGCAGTTTAAATAGATACTACGAGCAGTACTTC.

V usage is TRBV11-2 and J usage is TRBJ2-2; D uncertain. The length of the CDR3 is 15 residues. Germline assignment: CDR1 SGHAT and CDR2 FQNNGV. The germline V and J ends were trimmed by 5 bases and 2 bases, with 12 bases remaining between them. The CDR3 region has the DNA TGTGCCAGCAGCCTTCGAGCGTCTAACACCGGGGAGCTGTTTTTT. It yields the protein CASSLRASNTGELFF.

The chain is built from TRBV5-6 and TRBJ2-1; a weak D match, TRBD2 (6 bases). Germline CDR1 SGHDT, CDR2 YYEEEE. This CDR3 has 17 residues. Trimming took off 3 bases at V and 0 bases at J, with 16 bases between the two ends. Here the CDR3 reads CASSWGLFLSSYNEQFF. The CDR3 DNA reads TGTGCCAGCAGCTGGGGACTTTTTTTAAGCTCCTACAATGAGCAGTTCTTC. The full variable domain, in which reference TRBV5-6 and TRBJ2-1 provide the parts outside the CDR3, is DAGVTQSPTHLIKTRGQQVTLRCSPKSGHDTVSWYQQALGQGPQFIFQYYEEEERQRGNFPDRFSGHQFPNYSSELNVNALLLGDSALYLCASSWGLFLSSYNEQFFGPGTRLTVL.

The V call is TRBV4-1, the J call TRBJ1-1, with 7 nucleotides matching TRBD1. This CDR3 region has 14 residues. With 4 bases clipped from V and 0 bases from J, the junction kept 2 bases outside the gene matches. Germline CDR1 and CDR2: MGHRA and YSYEKL. CDR3 coding DNA: TGCGCCAGCAGCCCGGGACAGATGAACACTGAAGCTTTCTTT. It is translated as CASSPGQMNTEAFF.

There are a few counts of this clone. The chain employs TRBV5-4 and TRBJ2-2; 8 positions agree with TRBD2. Germline CDR1 reads SGHNT; CDR2 reads YYREEE (reference sequence). Losses at the gene ends were 2 bases for V and 0 bases for J; bases not matched to a gene: 3. The CDR3 has 16 residues. The chain's CDR3 is CASSFSSGPNTGELFF. In DNA form, the CDR3 reads TGTGCCAGCAGCTTCTCTAGCGGGCCGAACACCGGGGAGCTGTTTTTT.

The genes are TRBV2 and TRBJ2-5, with a weak D call TRBD2 (5 bases). CDR1 and CDR2 (germline): SNHLY, FYNNEI. This CDR3 has 14 residues. Trimming removed 6 bases at V and 4 bases at J, with 15 bases between. CDR3 amino acids: CASRPRTGAETQYF. The CDR3 region has the DNA TGTGCCAGCAGGCCCCGGACTGGCGCAGAGACCCAGTACTTC.